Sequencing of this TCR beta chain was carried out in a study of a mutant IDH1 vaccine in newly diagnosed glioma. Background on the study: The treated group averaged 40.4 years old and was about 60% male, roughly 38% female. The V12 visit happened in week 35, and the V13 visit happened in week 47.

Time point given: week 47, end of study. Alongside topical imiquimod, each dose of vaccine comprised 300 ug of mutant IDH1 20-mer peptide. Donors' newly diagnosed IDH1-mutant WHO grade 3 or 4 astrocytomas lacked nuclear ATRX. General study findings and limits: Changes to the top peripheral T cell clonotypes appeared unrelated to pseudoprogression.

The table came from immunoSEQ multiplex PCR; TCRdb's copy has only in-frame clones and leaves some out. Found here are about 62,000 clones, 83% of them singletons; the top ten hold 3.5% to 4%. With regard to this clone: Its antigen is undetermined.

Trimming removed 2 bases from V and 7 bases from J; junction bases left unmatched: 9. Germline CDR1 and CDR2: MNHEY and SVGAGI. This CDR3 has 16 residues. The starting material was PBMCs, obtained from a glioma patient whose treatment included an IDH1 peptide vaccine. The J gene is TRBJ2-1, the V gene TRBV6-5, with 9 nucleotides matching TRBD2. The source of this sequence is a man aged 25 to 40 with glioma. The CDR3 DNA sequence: TGTGCCAGCAGTTACACGTTAGCGGGGGCGGTAAATGAGCAGTTCTTC. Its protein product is CASSYTLAGAVNEQFF.